This T cell receptor (beta chain) was captured in a study of blood T cell repertoires in COVID-19. Grouping used clinical history reported by participants in a survey and questionnaire. Sequencing used immunoSEQ multiplex PCR; TCRdb keeps in-frame clones, though not all of them. The table shows around 160,000 clones, with roughly 83% occurring only once. This CDR3 has 14 residues. Germline V CDR1 and CDR2: PRHDT, FYEKMQ (reference sequence). J gave up 1 base and V 4 bases, and 3 bases lay outside the gene matches. Input material: PBMCs or T cells enriched from blood (not recorded which). The rearrangement uses TRBV13 and TRBJ2-5, with 7 bases aligning to TRBD1. The clonotype originates from a woman aged 60-75 years who had recovered from COVID-19. CDR3 sequence (DNA): TGTGCCAGCAGCTCCGGGACAGCCCAAGAGACCCAGTACTTC. Translating it yields CASSSGTAQETQYF.